Shown below are 31 T cell receptor beta chains from a single sample sequenced in a study of blood T cell repertoires in COVID-19. Only in-frame clones appear in the TCRdb table, and some are missing; sequencing was by immunoSEQ multiplex PCR. This table has 200,000 to 250,000 clones, about 85% appearing once. Sequencing was done on a sample of peripheral blood. The source is a woman aged 45-65 years with COVID-19, enrolled during active disease.

This chain connects TRBV9 to TRBJ2-5, with 10 bases matching TRBD2. Germline V CDR1 and CDR2: SGDLS, YYNGEE. CDR3 length: 17 residues. J gave up 5 bases and V 0 bases, and 10 bases lay outside the gene matches. The CDR3 reads CASSVDVAGGLEETQYF. CDR3 nucleotide sequence: TGTGCCAGCAGCGTAGACGTAGCGGGGGGATTGGAGGAGACCCAGTACTTC.

This chain links TRBV9 with TRBJ2-3; D is unresolved. V was clipped by 0 bases and J by 2 bases, with 10 bases between them. The germline V gene has CDR1 SGDLS and CDR2 YYNGEE. The CDR3 contains 15 residues. CDR3 in DNA: TGTGCCAGCAGCGTAGCGGTCCTCTCCACAGATACGCAGTATTTT. It yields the protein CASSVAVLSTDTQYF.

This chain joins TRBV9 and TRBJ2-1, with 7 nucleotides matching TRBD1. The germline V gene has CDR1 SGDLS and CDR2 YYNGEE. The V segment lost 0 bases and the J segment 9 bases; nucleotides outside the gene matches: 9. This CDR3 has 15 amino acids. CDR3 nucleotides: TGTGCCAGCAGCGTAGCTGACAGGGATCTGAGTGAGCAGTTCTTC. Encoded protein: CASSVADRDLSEQFF.

The rearrangement links TRBV7-4 to TRBJ1-6; D gene ambiguous. V was shortened by 3 bases and J by 14 bases, with 11 bases between the two germline ends. The germline V gene has CDR1 SGHVT and CDR2 SQSDAQ. This CDR3 has 12 residues. In DNA, the CDR3 is TGTGCCAGCAGCTTTTGGGCTCCCTCCCTCCACTTT. The encoded protein is CASSFWAPSLHF.

In this sample, this clone turned up a few times. The CDR3 loop is CASSPTGFGYGYTF. The CDR3 DNA follows: TGTGCCAGCAGCCCGACAGGGTTCGGCTATGGCTACACCTTC. The chain links TRBV11-3 to TRBJ1-2; 7 bases are shared with TRBD1. The V and J ends lost 5 bases and 4 bases, in that order; junction bases with no gene match: 7. The CDR3 is made up of 14 amino acids. Germline V gene sequence: CDR1 SGHNT, CDR2 YENEEA.

The rearrangement links TRBV5-4 to TRBJ2-2; the D gene is possibly TRBD1 (6 bases). With 0 bases removed from V and 1 base from J, the gap between germline ends came to 7 bases. The CDR3 runs to 15 residues. Germline lookup yields CDR1 SGHNT and CDR2 YYREEE (reference sequence). Written as DNA, the CDR3 is TGTGCCAGCAGCTTGGGACAGGTGAACACCGGGGAGCTGTTTTTT. Translation gives CASSLGQVNTGELFF.

This clone was counted a few times. This chain joins TRBV5-1 and TRBJ1-2, with 7 bases fitting TRBD1. Germline V gene lookup returns CDR1 SGHRS and CDR2 YFSETQ. The CDR3 extends over 14 amino acids. V shed 2 bases and J 5 bases; nucleotides not matched to a gene: 6. This chain's CDR3 is CASSFDRVTYGYTF. The DNA of the CDR3 is TGCGCCAGCAGCTTCGACAGGGTGACATATGGCTACACCTTC.

J is TRBJ2-2 and V is TRBV29-1; 10 bases are a match to TRBD1. The CDR3 sequence is 14 residues long. Unmatched junction bases numbered 6, after V lost 6 bases and J lost 5 bases. Germline lookup yields CDR1 SQVTM and CDR2 ANQGSEA. For the CDR3, the DNA is TGCAGCGTAAGACAGGGGGCGCAAACCGGGGAGCTGTTTTTT. Its translation: CSVRQGAQTGELFF.

V gene TRBV5-5 combines with J gene TRBJ1-3; no reliable D call. The V gene's germline CDR1 is SGHKS and CDR2 YYEKEE (reference sequence). The germline V and J ends were trimmed by 0 bases and 0 bases, with 7 bases remaining between them. The CDR3 loop spans 15 amino acids. This CDR3 reads CASSLAYSSGNTIYF. In DNA, the CDR3 is TGTGCCAGCAGCTTGGCATATAGCTCTGGAAACACCATATATTTT.

The chain has TRBV19 and TRBJ1-3; 7 nucleotides agree with TRBD1. The CDR3 consists of 16 residues. The V gene's germline CDR1 is LNHDA and CDR2 SQIVND (reference sequence). The ends lost 6 bases at V and 6 bases at J; junction bases unmatched: 14. CDR3 loop: CASRPHRGEGLNTIYF. The CDR3 DNA reads TGTGCCAGTAGACCCCACAGGGGAGAAGGATTAAACACCATATATTTT.

J is TRBJ1-2 and V is TRBV28; 9 bases agree with TRBD1. Germline V gene data show CDR1 as MDHEN and CDR2 as SYDVKM. The CDR3 is 15 residues long. Trimming cost V 5 bases and J 5 bases; bases outside gene matches: 9. CDR3 amino acids: CASSRAGTGLYGYTF. CDR3 nucleotides: TGTGCCAGCAGTCGGGCGGGGACAGGGCTTTATGGCTACACCTTC.

The chain couples TRBV10-3 to TRBJ2-3; 7 bases line up with TRBD1. V shed 6 bases and J 3 bases; nucleotides not matched to a gene: 12. The CDR3 consists of 16 residues. Germline V gives CDR1 ENHRY, CDR2 SYGVKD. The CDR3 region is CAIRDDRDHMTDTQYF. CDR3 DNA: TGTGCCATCAGGGATGACAGGGATCATATGACAGATACGCAGTATTTT.

This sequence joins TRBV18 and TRBJ1-1, with D possibly matching TRBD1 (5 bases). V was cut by 3 bases and J by 4 bases, with 15 bases left in between. The CDR3 has 15 residues. Germline CDR1 is KGHSH and CDR2 is LQKENI. The DNA for the CDR3 is TGTGCCAGCTCACCGATGGACACGTCCTCCACTGAAGCTTTCTTT. Amino acid sequence: CASSPMDTSSTEAFF.

The chain joins TRBV28 to TRBJ1-2; tentatively, D is TRBD1 (6 bases). Germline CDR1 reads MDHEN; CDR2 reads SYDVKM. V shed 3 bases and J shed 2 bases, with 10 bases lying between them. The CDR3 contains 14 residues. Here the CDR3 reads CASSFGTLNYGYTF. The CDR3 DNA is TGTGCCAGCAGTTTTGGGACACTGAACTATGGCTACACCTTC.

This chain links TRBV25-1 with TRBJ2-1; D perhaps matches TRBD1 (6 bases). CDR3 size: 13 residues. In germline, CDR1 is MGHDK, CDR2 SYGVNS. V was trimmed by 5 bases and J by 6 bases, leaving 11 bases between them. CDR3 bases: TGTGCCAGCAGTAGAAACAGGGCCAATGAGCAGTTCTTC. It translates to CASSRNRANEQFF.

A single count supports this clone. This chain joins TRBV2 and TRBJ2-2; 10 nucleotides agree with TRBD1. Germline assignment: CDR1 SNHLY and CDR2 FYNNEI. The length of the CDR3 is 15 residues. Trimming cost V 7 bases and J 7 bases; bases outside gene matches: 9. This chain's CDR3 is CASTGGQGYGGELFF. The CDR3 DNA reads TGTGCCAGCACTGGGGGACAGGGGTATGGCGGGGAGCTGTTTTTT.

This clone was seen once. CDR3 amino acids: CASTVDRGYGYTF. The CDR3 nucleotides are TGTGCCAGTACCGTGGACAGGGGCTATGGCTACACCTTC. This chain joins TRBV19 and TRBJ1-2, with TRBD1 matching 9 bases. Looked up from germline, CDR1 is LNHDA and CDR2 is SQIVND (reference sequence). The CDR3 has 13 residues. The V and J ends lost 7 bases and 4 bases, in that order; junction bases with no gene match: 4. Combining the CDR3 with reference TRBV19 and TRBJ1-2 gives the whole variable domain DGGITQSPKYLFRKEGQNVTLSCEQNLNHDAMYWYRQDPGQGLRLIYYSQIVNDFQKGDIAEGYSVSREKKESFPLTVTSAQKNPTAFYLCASTVDRGYGYTFGSGTRLTVV.

The chain has TRBV6-5 and TRBJ1-1; D may be TRBD1 (5 bases). Trimming took off 6 bases at V and 4 bases at J, with 9 bases between the two ends. This CDR3 spans 12 amino acids. Germline CDR1 is MNHEY and CDR2 is SVGAGI. The CDR3, as DNA: TGTGCCAGCAGCAGGGTCCTCACTGAAGCTTTCTTT. Amino acid sequence: CASSRVLTEAFF.

V usage is TRBV2 and J usage is TRBJ2-1; 12 bases align to TRBD2. The germline V gene has CDR1 SNHLY and CDR2 FYNNEI. V lost 8 bases and J lost 6; bases outside the gene matches: 11. This CDR3 region has 16 residues. Here the CDR3 reads CASEWASGGAPNEQFF. CDR3 bases: TGTGCCAGCGAGTGGGCTAGCGGGGGGGCCCCCAATGAGCAGTTCTTC.

The chain links TRBV2 to TRBJ2-1; D is perhaps TRBD2 (6 bases). The V end was cut by 6 bases, the J end by 0 bases, with 9 bases between. The CDR3 has 14 residues. Germline loops: CDR1 SNHLY, CDR2 FYNNEI. CDR3 sequence: CASRGGSSYNEQFF. As DNA, the CDR3 is TGTGCCAGCAGGGGAGGAAGCTCCTACAATGAGCAGTTCTTC. Combining the CDR3 with reference TRBV2 and TRBJ2-1 gives the whole variable domain EPEVTQTPSHQVTQMGQEVILRCVPISNHLYFYWYRQILGQKVEFLVSFYNNEISEKSEIFDDQFSVERPDGSNFTLKIRSTKLEDSAMYFCASRGGSSYNEQFFGPGTRLTVL.

The chain couples TRBV30 to TRBJ2-3; 7 bases fit TRBD1. Germline lookup yields CDR1 GTSNPN and CDR2 SVGIG (reference sequence). The CDR3 runs to 15 residues. Unmatched junction bases numbered 3, after V lost 0 bases and J lost 0 bases. The CDR3 reads CAWSVRGLSTDTQYF. The CDR3 bases are TGTGCCTGGAGTGTGAGGGGGCTCAGCACAGATACGCAGTATTTT.

The CDR3 loop is CASSYQTLGLRYNEQFF. CDR3 sequence (DNA): TGTGCCAGCAGTTACCAAACCTTGGGACTACGCTACAATGAGCAGTTCTTC. The chain is built from TRBV6-2 or TRBV6-3 and TRBJ2-1; 7 positions match TRBD2. The CDR3 extends over 17 amino acids. The junction had 10 bases not matched to a gene; V was cut back by 2 bases and J by 3 bases. Germline V gives CDR1 MNHEY, CDR2 SVGEGT.

The CDR3 region is CATYTQPQHF. The CDR3 DNA reads TGTGCCACCTACACCCAGCCCCAGCATTTT. The gene calls are TRBV24-1 and TRBJ1-5, with D unclear. This CDR3 has 10 amino acids. Trimming pared 9 bases from V and 7 bases from J, leaving 6 bases between. In germline, CDR1 is KGHDR, CDR2 SFDVKD.

This rearrangement joins TRBV11-2 to TRBJ1-2; 7 bases are a match to TRBD1. CDR1 is SGHAT, CDR2 FQNNGV, per germline. V gave up 5 bases and J gave up 4 bases; unmatched junction bases: 13. The CDR3 has 16 residues. CDR3 nucleotides: TGTGCCAGCAGCCCATCCGGAGGGGGCGCTTTCTATGGCTACACCTTC. It codes for CASSPSGGGAFYGYTF.

This clone was seen just once. V gene TRBV5-5 combines with J gene TRBJ2-1; tentatively, D is TRBD1 (5 bases). V dropped 0 bases and J dropped 5 bases, with 9 bases sitting between them. In germline, CDR1 is SGHKS, CDR2 YYEKEE (reference sequence). The CDR3 consists of 14 residues. The CDR3 sequence: CASSLGQINNEQFF. The CDR3 bases are TGTGCCAGCAGCTTGGGACAGATAAACAATGAGCAGTTCTTC.

The V and J genes are TRBV30 and TRBJ2-6; 10 bases match TRBD1. Unmatched junction bases numbered 10, after V lost 5 bases and J lost 0 bases. Germline V gives CDR1 GTSNPN, CDR2 SVGIG (reference sequence). The CDR3 length is 18 residues. CDR3: CAWGTGAPVRSGANVLTF. In nucleotides, the CDR3 is TGTGCCTGGGGGACAGGGGCACCAGTACGCTCTGGGGCCAACGTCCTGACTTTC.

The chain joins TRBV5-4 to TRBJ2-3, with D tentatively TRBD1 (6 bases). V was clipped by 4 bases and J by 2 bases, with 23 bases between them. CDR1 is SGHNT and CDR2 is YYREEE in the germline V gene (reference sequence). The CDR3 has 18 amino acids. This chain's CDR3 is CASSSPRTGSRTTDTQYF. CDR3 DNA: TGTGCCAGCAGCAGCCCAAGAACAGGGAGTCGGACCACAGATACGCAGTATTTT.

The chain joins TRBV5-1 to TRBJ1-2; possibly TRBD1 for D (6 bases). This CDR3 has 14 amino acids. CDR1 and CDR2 (germline): SGHRS, YFSETQ. With 2 bases removed from V and 6 bases from J, the gap between germline ends came to 14 bases. CDR3 DNA: TGCGCCAGCAGCTTCGACAGGAGTCGAGATGGCTACACCTTC. As protein: CASSFDRSRDGYTF.

V and J are TRBV3-1 (or the pseudogene TRBV3-2) and TRBJ2-5, with D tentatively TRBD1 (5 bases). The CDR3 contains 14 residues. Germline V gene data show CDR1 as LGHDT and CDR2 as YNNKEL (reference sequence). V gave up 0 bases and J gave up 4 bases, with 9 bases separating them. CDR3 in DNA: TGTGCCAGCAGCCAAGATCCAGGGCGAGAGACCCAGTACTTC. Protein: CASSQDPGRETQYF.

This sequence joins TRBV5-4 and TRBJ2-3; 8 bases fit TRBD2. CDR1 is SGHNT and CDR2 is YYREEE in the germline V gene (reference sequence). Trimming cost V 4 bases and J 2 bases; bases outside gene matches: 6. The CDR3 runs to 15 residues. This CDR3 is CASSPQRGNTDTQYF. The DNA of the CDR3 is TGTGCCAGCAGCCCCCAGCGGGGGAACACAGATACGCAGTATTTT.

Only a few counts were recorded for this clone. The V and J genes are TRBV14 and TRBJ2-7; TRBD2 aligns across 7 bases. V was pared by 0 bases and J by 3 bases, with 11 bases of the junction left unmatched. Germline V gene data show CDR1 as SGHDN and CDR2 as FVKESK. This CDR3 spans 17 amino acids. The CDR3 region has the DNA TGTGCCAGCAGCCAAGAGATCATTTTCAGCGGGGTCTACGAGCAGTACTTC. Amino acid sequence: CASSQEIIFSGVYEQYF.